The source of this TCR beta chain is a study of graft-versus-host responses after intestinal transplantation. Background on the study: Transplants were multivisceral, liver-intestinal, or isolated intestinal.

Assay: immunoSEQ multiplex PCR; the TCRdb copy retains only in-frame clones and omits some. The table shows around 29,000 clones, with roughly nine tenths occurring only once. Per germline, CDR1 SGHTA and CDR2 FQGNSA. V was shortened by 1 base and J by 3 bases, with 4 bases between the two germline ends. The CDR3 spans 13 residues. In its sample, this clone was seen once. The target antigen is unknown. Findings and caveats of the study: The study found high graft-versus-host to host-versus-graft clonal ratios in allografts of patients with graft-donor T cell macrochimerism.

The sample was PBMCs, taken 450 to 480 days after intestinal transplantation. This chain joins TRBV7-2 and TRBJ2-1, with D uncertain. The receptor comes from a human patient who received an intestinal transplant, so some T cells may come from the graft donor. The chain's CDR3 is CASSLGHYNEQFF. CDR3 sequence (DNA): TGTGCCAGCAGCTTAGGACACTACAATGAGCAGTTCTTC.